The TCR beta chain under discussion was sequenced for a study of naive and memory T cell subsets. Two oligonucleotides, mixed equimolar, formed the beta constant-region primer covering TRBC1 and TRBC2. A single record per CDR3 protein comes from TCRdb applying MiXCR to the UMI-ligation and nested PCR reads. The data contain around 160,000 distinct CDR3 sequences, about a sixth of them singletons. This clonotype was observed a handful of times. Trimming pared 2 bases from V and 2 bases from J, leaving 13 bases between. In germline, CDR1 is SGHTA, CDR2 FQGTGA. This CDR3 is built from 15 residues. The chain uses TRBV7-3 and TRBJ2-7; either TRBD1 or TRBD2 may supply D (5 bases each). The sequence was collected from a human donor in good health. The source material was naive CD4+ T cells from blood. The CDR3 DNA reads as TGTGCCAGCAGCTTAGACTTGGGGGTGGCCTACGAGCAGTACTTC. Protein: CASSLDLGVAYEQYF.